This T cell receptor beta chain came from a study of molecular identifiers for immune sequencing clone quantification. Study observations and caveats: Effector cells kept over 97% of their molecules in clones above 20 RNA copies, while naive cells kept under 1% there. Identical TCR molecules that share a barcode could lead to an underestimation of highly expanded clone sizes.

In its sample, this clonotype is medium-sized. Its antigen is not identified. TCRdb reanalysed the PCR reads using MiXCR and keeps one entry per CDR3 protein. The table lists more than 9,500 distinct CDR3 sequences, 18% of them singletons. The source is a human donor in good health. Some libraries in this study had Jurkat cell RNA spiked in. The specimen sequenced was naive CD8+ T cells from blood, with Jurkat cell RNA spiked in. As to subset: FACS-sorted CD8+CD4-CCR7+CD45RA+ naive T cells.

In DNA, the CDR3 is TGCGCCAGCAGCCAAGATTTTAGGACAGGGTATGGGGCCAACGTCCTGACTTTC. This translates into CASSQDFRTGYGANVLTF. V gene TRBV4-3 combines with J gene TRBJ2-6; TRBD1 matches 8 bases. Trimming at V came to 0 bases and at J to 3 bases, leaving 7 bases not matched to a gene. The CDR3 covers 18 residues. Germline CDR1 reads LGHNA; CDR2 reads YSLEER.